This TCR beta chain was recorded in a study of cytomegalovirus exposure and HLA in healthy donors (dated by TCRdb to 2016 to 2017). Some background on the complete study: In an earlier analysis of 587 of the donors, 250 to 350 Gb of sequence data and approximately 120 million unique TCR beta sequences from 180 million or so T cells were reported. Around 320 gigabases of sequencing data and 78 million or so unique TCR sequences were included in an early release covering several hundred HLA-typed donors. Of the roughly 390 genotyped donors, 65% to 90% fell in the genetic ancestry cluster associated with self-reported Caucasian donors. The study aimed to test whether signatures of past pathogen exposure could be identified by cataloging public T cell receptors. The study used immunosequencing to profile the T cell repertoires of 600 to 850 subjects and linked those repertoires to cytomegalovirus serostatus. In addition to the first cohort of 666 subjects, a separate validation cohort of approximately 110 different subjects was used. To predict cytomegalovirus infection status, the study combined high-throughput TCR immunosequencing, statistical association of individual TCRs with disease status, and machine learning. A later analysis re-examined previously published TCR beta repertoires from over 500 donors and added high-resolution HLA genotyping to investigate patterns of TCR occurrence. The later analysis used no new phenotypic data to find candidate immune exposures, relying instead on TCR beta sequences and their occurrence across donors. An earlier analysis of 587 of the donors used high-throughput TCR beta sequencing to judge whether each TCR beta V gene segment behaved as functional or pseudogenic. Donor age, sex, ethnicity and CMV serostatus were compiled alongside the repertoire data. Genome-wide SNP genotypes for about 65% of the roughly 670 donors were used in a later genetic analysis, which treated that subset as a discovery cohort. Every repertoire in the discovery cohort had been generated on one and the same sequencing platform. HLA typing covered class I and class II loci at four-digit resolution. The number of donors typed differed by locus, with 629-630 for A, B, C, DRB1 and DQB1, roughly 520 for DQA1, over 600 for DPA1, and approximately 470 for DPB1. Five DR-DQ haplotypes were treated as single units for association and clustering because of strong linkage in the cohort. Among about 360 genotyped donors of the cohort, an average of 235,054 unique TCR beta nucleotide sequences were sequenced per donor, roughly 20% of them non-productive. What the research found in general, with its limitations: A total of 164 TCR beta chains were listed by the study as associated with cytomegalovirus. In a later analysis, HLA-associated TCR beta chains were found to be more clonally expanded and to have lower generation probabilities than equally common non-associated chains. A few of the identified cytomegalovirus-associated TCR beta chains were confirmed in vitro to be specific for cytomegalovirus antigens. A later analysis found that TCR association rates varied across HLA loci, with DRB1 alleles showing the most associated TCRs and HLA-C alleles the fewest. Broadly in line with IMGT annotations, most TCR beta V segments showed up in productive rearrangements about 90% or about 30% of the time in an earlier analysis of several hundred of the donors. In a later analysis, several top co-occurrence clusters were reported to appear linked to parvovirus B19, influenza, CMV and Epstein-Barr virus. The presence/absence analyses assumed that sequencing depth was roughly uniform across donors, and that assumption may not be true. Because HLA typing was missing for some donors at each locus, association tests included only the typed subset. Linkage disequilibrium might explain the correlated functional status among segregating V segments, but an unknown experimental factor could not be excluded. A group of highly shared sequence variants was considered likely to be a technical artifact of the sequencing pipeline. Some IMGT-functional V segments, including TRBV6-2 and TRBV6-3, could not be told apart with the 87-base-pair reads, so those segments were excluded. The authors suggested that the approach could potentially be extended to other disease states and immunological phenotypes. In a later analysis, most CMV-associated TCR beta chains were found to appear HLA-restricted, with HLA associations seemingly driven largely by CMV exposure. In a later analysis, some 18,000 TCR beta sequences were associated with specific HLA alleles at a false discovery rate of 0.05. The classifier was reported to diagnose cytomegalovirus status with high specificity and sensitivity in both the original and validation cohorts. Because counts were too low, seventeen rarely observed V segments, including chromosome 9 orphons, were left out of the earlier analysis of some 640 of the donors. This cohort had only TCR beta chains sequenced, and the lack of alpha or paired-chain data limited which features could be detected. While some public TCRs were present in many individuals, most TCR sequences turned up only very rarely across donors. When HLA alleles, especially DR and DQ, strongly co-occurred, attributing TCR associations to individual alleles was difficult. A later genetic analysis reported fewer N-insertions in productive TCRs among donors in an Asian-associated ancestry cluster than the roughly 700-donor mean. Immune exposure information for the cohort was limited to CMV serostatus. An association between a missense DCLRE1C variant and V-gene and J-gene trimming of TCR beta chains was found in a later genetic analysis and replicated in an independent cohort. A further reported finding was that TCR beta sequences accurately predicted the HLA-A and HLA-B alleles for most subjects in the first cohort.

The CDR3 has 15 amino acids, counting the end cysteine and phenylalanine. CDR3 DNA only is kept here, 45 bases in frame from base 1. Based on the germline V gene, the CDR1 and CDR2 sequences are SGHRS and YFSETQ. Relative to germline, V is 5 bases shorter and J is 2 bases shorter, with 16 bases between their ends. About this clone: Its specific antigen is unknown. Base quality data are lacking; no much larger clone is found one base away.

The receptor library was made with the immunoSEQ multiplex PCR assay. The multiplex PCR relied on a mix of 60 forward primers for TCR Vbeta segments and 13 reverse primers for TCR Jbeta segments. A multiplex PCR assay on genomic DNA amplified the CDR3 region of rearranged TCR beta genes. On the Illumina HiSeq System, the amplified TCR beta libraries were sequenced as 87-base-pair reads. The study's processing was this. In a later analysis, roughly 80 million unique TCR beta chains were counted across the approximately 620 repertoires, and approximately 11 million of these chains were shared by at least two donors. A nearest-neighbor algorithm error-corrected the raw reads and collapsed the reads into unique sequences, merging closely related sequences to remove PCR and sequencing errors. CDR3 sequences were aligned to IMGT reference sequences to assign V, D and J gene segments. For a sequence to be retained, at least a six-nucleotide match to both a V gene segment and a J gene segment was required. Rearrangements were classified as productive when the CDR3 lacked stop codons and remained in frame with V and J, and all other rearrangements were classified as non-productive. CDR3 was defined according to IMGT convention as the region running from the second conserved V-encoded cysteine to the conserved J-encoded phenylalanine. Sequences without an unambiguous match to a single V gene segment were excluded from the earlier analysis of 587 of the donors. In an earlier analysis of 587 of the donors, V segments were called functional above 56.7% productive rearrangements and were called segregating when the between-donor standard deviation exceeded 5%. A statistical classification framework was built to diagnose cytomegalovirus status from the catalog of TCR beta chain sequences. V and J gene assignment, in a later analysis, came from comparing TCR nucleotide sequences with IMGT/GENE-DB human TR gene sequences. A later analysis assigned CDR3 sequences and most-parsimonious VDJ recombination scenarios with the TCRdist pipeline. In a later analysis, every TCR beta chain was defined by the combination of its CDR3 amino acid sequence and its V-gene family, and reads without a unique V-gene family were dropped. As a way to deal with suspected cross-contamination and a sequencing artifact, a later analysis dropped under 600 nucleotide sequences that were highly shared and had low generation probability. In a later analysis, a clonal expansion index was calculated for each public chain from normalized within-repertoire ranks of inferred template counts. A later analysis computed generation probabilities with a VDJ recombination model fitted to out-of-frame rearrangements, and checked the results against IGoR. In a later analysis, hypergeometric tests were used to score TCR-TCR, TCR-HLA and TCR-CMV co-occurrence, with a repertoire-size bias correction applied to TCR pairs. To estimate false discovery rates, a later analysis permuted the HLA or CMV assignments 20 times. In a later analysis, co-occurring TCRs were grouped with DBSCAN, and TCRdist sequence similarity was added when clustering was performed within HLA-allele-positive subsets. Repertoires with fewer than 30,000 or more than 120,000 public chains were left out of co-occurrence clustering, as were about 5 repertoires with anomalous nucleotide sharing. TCRdb provides this immuneACCESS table in a form limited to in-frame rearrangements. Some clones are lacking; in checked studies, under half of them reflect an unresolved V gene, and why the rest are absent is not known. For V, J and clone size, that table is used; D and trimming come from the DNA. Here the sample has around 97,000 clones; approximately 72% occur a single time. Roughly 3.4% of the sample is in the top ten clones.

In total, just over 650 healthy bone marrow donors made up the cohort. At the time of sampling, every cohort member was nominally healthy, though immune exposures that went unrecorded were likely present. The donor was CMV seronegative and belonged to the group of 352 seronegative cohort members. A peripheral blood sample was provided by each donor, and peripheral blood mononuclear cells were used for TCR beta sequencing. Genomic DNA extraction from the blood cell samples was performed with the Qiagen DNeasy Blood Extraction Kit. The receptor was derived from a woman between 50 and 59 years old in good health and CMV-seronegative. Sequences were obtained from PBMCs. Recombination linked TRBV5-1 to TRBJ1-2; the D segment could be TRBD1, given 6 matching bases. The DNA sequence is TGCGCCAGCAGTCGCACCGGGACAAAGAACTATGGCTACACCTTC. Translated, it reads CASSRTGTKNYGYTF.